A selection of T cell receptor beta chains follows, all from one sample in a study of T cell clusters in autoimmune cytopenias. From the multiplex PCR reads, TCRdb lists one entry per CDR3 protein and no DNA. The sample has thousands of distinct CDR3 sequences. The sample comprised peripheral blood. These receptors were taken from a human donor with an autoimmune cytopenia or autoimmune hepatitis (not recorded which). CDR3s include the opening cysteine and the closing phenylalanine or tryptophan. The order of the fields is J gene, V gene, clone size, CDR3 protein. Clone size appears in some rows only: once, few, many, or a class for an expanded clone.

J gene: TRBJ2-5
V gene: TRBV7-9
clone size: -
CDR3 protein: CASSPTSGSRETQYF

J gene: TRBJ2-1
V gene: TRBV7-9
clone size: -
CDR3 protein: CASSPTVRGYNEQFF

J gene: TRBJ2-7
V gene: TRBV20-1
clone size: -
CDR3 protein: CSASPGQGTYEQYF

J gene: TRBJ1-6
V gene: TRBV20-1
clone size: -
CDR3 protein: CSATSGSPLHF

J gene: TRBJ1-2
V gene: TRBV6-6
clone size: -
CDR3 protein: CASSYHPTYGYTF

J gene: TRBJ2-1
V gene: TRBV10-3
clone size: -
CDR3 protein: CAISPPGTYNEQFF

J gene: TRBJ1-2
V gene: TRBV7-9
clone size: -
CDR3 protein: CASSSTSGGLRGYTF

J gene: TRBJ2-3
V gene: TRBV18
clone size: -
CDR3 protein: CATGQGSTDTQYF

J gene: TRBJ2-3
V gene: TRBV27
clone size: -
CDR3 protein: CASSYSTDYRTDTQYF

J gene: TRBJ1-5
V gene: TRBV15
clone size: -
CDR3 protein: CATRPDGYNQPQHF

J gene: TRBJ2-5
V gene: TRBV29-1
clone size: medium-sized
CDR3 protein: CSVIERESWETQYF

J gene: TRBJ2-7
V gene: TRBV20-1
clone size: -
CDR3 protein: CSARDRARTHEQYF

J gene: TRBJ2-1
V gene: TRBV6-6
clone size: medium-sized
CDR3 protein: CASRAGILSYNEQFF

J gene: TRBJ1-1
V gene: TRBV12-3/TRBV12-4
clone size: -
CDR3 protein: CASSFVPDTEAFF

J gene: TRBJ1-1
V gene: TRBV7-2
clone size: -
CDR3 protein: CASSLVSGGGTEAFF

J gene: TRBJ2-7
V gene: TRBV18
clone size: -
CDR3 protein: CASSPRIGTDFYEQYF

J gene: TRBJ2-1
V gene: TRBV5-4
clone size: -
CDR3 protein: CASSSQGANEQFF

J gene: TRBJ1-6
V gene: TRBV6-1
clone size: medium-sized
CDR3 protein: CASMAGWAVDSPLHF

J gene: TRBJ2-2
V gene: TRBV5-5
clone size: medium-sized
CDR3 protein: CASSLRWGYTNTGELFF

J gene: TRBJ1-3
V gene: TRBV6-5
clone size: -
CDR3 protein: CASSYGGNSGNTIYF

J gene: TRBJ2-7
V gene: TRBV19
clone size: medium-sized
CDR3 protein: CASSVTAGPSYEQYF

J gene: TRBJ2-3
V gene: TRBV18
clone size: medium-sized
CDR3 protein: CASSPPSTDTQYF

J gene: TRBJ2-1
V gene: TRBV27
clone size: medium-sized
CDR3 protein: CASSRFASGINEQFF

J gene: TRBJ1-6
V gene: TRBV20-1
clone size: -
CDR3 protein: CSASGAGDSPLHF

J gene: TRBJ2-6
V gene: TRBV20-1
clone size: -
CDR3 protein: CSAQGGSGANVLTF

J gene: TRBJ2-1
V gene: TRBV27
clone size: -
CDR3 protein: CATGQGSYNEQFF

J gene: TRBJ1-6
V gene: TRBV19
clone size: medium-sized
CDR3 protein: CASSVQGNSPLHF

J gene: TRBJ1-5
V gene: TRBV6-5
clone size: -
CDR3 protein: CASDDRESNQPQHF

J gene: TRBJ2-2
V gene: TRBV7-2
clone size: medium-sized
CDR3 protein: CASSLRLANTGELFF

J gene: TRBJ1-1
V gene: TRBV6-5
clone size: -
CDR3 protein: CASSFGVLETEAFF

J gene: TRBJ2-5
V gene: TRBV12-3/TRBV12-4
clone size: medium-sized
CDR3 protein: CASSGGQGWETQYF

J gene: TRBJ1-5
V gene: TRBV6-5
clone size: -
CDR3 protein: CASSYSVGGSQPQHF

J gene: TRBJ2-5
V gene: TRBV6-2/TRBV6-3
clone size: -
CDR3 protein: CASRKSSRETQYF

J gene: TRBJ1-1
V gene: TRBV6-1
clone size: -
CDR3 protein: CASSRGGPAFF

J gene: TRBJ2-3
V gene: TRBV4-3
clone size: -
CDR3 protein: CASSQGYGTDTQYF

J gene: TRBJ1-6
V gene: TRBV19
clone size: medium-sized
CDR3 protein: CASSSAVGSPLHF

J gene: TRBJ2-2
V gene: TRBV5-4
clone size: medium-sized
CDR3 protein: CASSGREGTGELFF

J gene: TRBJ2-3
V gene: TRBV6-1
clone size: -
CDR3 protein: CASSDPGDSTDTQYF

J gene: TRBJ2-5
V gene: TRBV6-2/TRBV6-3
clone size: medium-sized
CDR3 protein: CASSYSEETQYF

J gene: TRBJ2-3
V gene: TRBV13
clone size: medium-sized
CDR3 protein: CASSIDWRENTDTQYF

J gene: TRBJ2-3
V gene: TRBV12-3/TRBV12-4
clone size: -
CDR3 protein: CASRPGLDTDTQYF

J gene: TRBJ2-7
V gene: TRBV4-3
clone size: -
CDR3 protein: CASSPEVSGITYEQYF

J gene: TRBJ2-1
V gene: TRBV19
clone size: medium-sized
CDR3 protein: CASTPGQGRSEQFF

J gene: TRBJ1-2
V gene: TRBV29-1
clone size: large
CDR3 protein: CSVGATYYGYTF

J gene: TRBJ2-7
V gene: TRBV6-2/TRBV6-3
clone size: -
CDR3 protein: CASGPLAGRVEQYF

J gene: TRBJ2-7
V gene: TRBV27
clone size: -
CDR3 protein: CASSPCRDSFSYEQYF

J gene: TRBJ2-5
V gene: TRBV5-1
clone size: -
CDR3 protein: CASSLVQGHRQETQYF

J gene: TRBJ2-1
V gene: TRBV6-2/TRBV6-3
clone size: medium-sized
CDR3 protein: CASSLSIEQFF

J gene: TRBJ2-1
V gene: TRBV6-1
clone size: medium-sized
CDR3 protein: CASSVLAGDTYNEQFF